This T cell receptor beta chain was obtained from a study of PD-1 blockade in classical Hodgkin lymphoma. Assay used: immunoSEQ multiplex PCR; TCRdb lists only in-frame clones, some missing. Of over 20,000 clones listed, around 86% are singletons. In every patient, relapse followed autologous stem cell transplantation, while exposure to brentuximab vedotin differed. The sample here was peripheral blood mononuclear cells (PBMCs), taken at baseline. The receptor comes from a human donor with classical Hodgkin lymphoma.

CDR3 protein: CASSSFDRVEDQPQHF. In DNA form, the CDR3 reads TGTGCCAGCAGCTCGTTCGACAGGGTGGAGGATCAGCCCCAGCATTTT. V is TRBV7-2 and J is TRBJ1-5; 7 bases fit TRBD1. The V and J ends lost 4 bases and 5 bases, in that order; junction bases with no gene match: 11. The CDR3 contains 16 residues. Germline CDR1 SGHTA, CDR2 FQGNSA.